This T cell receptor (beta chain) was documented in a study of cytomegalovirus exposure and HLA in healthy donors. General study points: Some V segments, TRBV6-2 and TRBV6-3 among them, were indistinguishable and were therefore excluded. A link between a missense DCLRE1C variant and TCR beta V- and J-gene trimming emerged from a later analysis.

The donors, nominally healthy at sampling, likely had unrecorded immune exposures. Germline-derived CDR1 and CDR2 are ENHRY and SYGVKD. This CDR3 comprises 16 residues. The J segment lost 3 bases and the V segment lost 3 bases, leaving 10 bases of the junction unmatched. Both 60 Vbeta primers and 13 Jbeta primers went into the PCR. The method was immunoSEQ multiplex PCR; TCRdb's version includes in-frame clones alone and lacks a portion of them. The sample lists 210,000 or so clones; roughly 73% were seen once. As concerns this clone: Its antigen is unknown.

The V call is TRBV10-3, the J call TRBJ1-2, with TRBD1 matching 7 bases. Sequences were obtained from PBMCs. This receptor was obtained from a boy younger than 18 in good health and CMV-seronegative. The CDR3 region has the DNA TGTGCCATCAGTGACTCAACGTGGACAGGTCACTATGGCTACACCTTC. It encodes CAISDSTWTGHYGYTF.